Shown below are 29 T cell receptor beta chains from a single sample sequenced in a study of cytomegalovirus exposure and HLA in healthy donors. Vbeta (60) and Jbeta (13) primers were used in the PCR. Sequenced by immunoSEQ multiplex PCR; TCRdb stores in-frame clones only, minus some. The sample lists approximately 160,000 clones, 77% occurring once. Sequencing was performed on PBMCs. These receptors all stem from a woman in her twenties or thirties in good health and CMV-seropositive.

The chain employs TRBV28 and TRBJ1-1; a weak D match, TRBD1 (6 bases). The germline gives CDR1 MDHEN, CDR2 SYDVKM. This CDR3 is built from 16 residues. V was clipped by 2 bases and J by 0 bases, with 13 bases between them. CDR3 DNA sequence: TGTGCCAGCAGTTTAGCCCCTCGGACAGTGAACACTGAAGCTTTCTTT. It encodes CASSLAPRTVNTEAFF.

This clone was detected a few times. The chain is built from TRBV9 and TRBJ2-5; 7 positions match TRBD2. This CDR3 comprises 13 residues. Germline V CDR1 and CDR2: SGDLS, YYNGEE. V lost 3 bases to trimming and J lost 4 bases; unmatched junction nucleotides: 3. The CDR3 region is CASSAAGVETQYF. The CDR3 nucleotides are TGTGCCAGCAGCGCGGCGGGAGTAGAGACCCAGTACTTC.

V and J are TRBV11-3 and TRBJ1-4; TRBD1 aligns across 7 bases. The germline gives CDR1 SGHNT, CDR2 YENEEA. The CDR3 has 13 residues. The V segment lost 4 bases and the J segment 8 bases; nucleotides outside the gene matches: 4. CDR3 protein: CASSSDRAEKLFF. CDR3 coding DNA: TGTGCCAGCAGCTCCGACAGGGCCGAAAAACTGTTTTTT.

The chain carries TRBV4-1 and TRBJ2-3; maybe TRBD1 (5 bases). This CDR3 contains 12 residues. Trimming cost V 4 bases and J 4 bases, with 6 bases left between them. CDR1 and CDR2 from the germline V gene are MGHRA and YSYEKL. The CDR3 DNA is TGCGCCAGCAGCCCAGGGCCAGATACGCAGTATTTT. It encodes CASSPGPDTQYF.

CDR3 DNA: TGTGCCAGTAGTATTCCCCTAGCGGGAGGATACGAGCAGTACTTC. Protein: CASSIPLAGGYEQYF. The rearrangement joins TRBV19 to TRBJ2-7; 11 nucleotides agree with TRBD2. Germline CDR1 LNHDA, CDR2 SQIVND (reference sequence). This CDR3 comprises 15 residues. The ends lost 3 bases at V and 4 bases at J; junction bases unmatched: 5. Combining the CDR3 with reference TRBV19 and TRBJ2-7 gives the whole variable domain DGGITQSPKYLFRKEGQNVTLSCEQNLNHDAMYWYRQDPGQGLRLIYYSQIVNDFQKGDIAEGYSVSREKKESFPLTVTSAQKNPTAFYLCASSIPLAGGYEQYFGPGTRLTVT.

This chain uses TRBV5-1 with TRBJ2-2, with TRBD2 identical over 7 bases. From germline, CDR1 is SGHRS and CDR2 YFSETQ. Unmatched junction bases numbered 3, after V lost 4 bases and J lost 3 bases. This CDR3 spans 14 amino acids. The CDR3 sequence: CASSLGLDTGELFF. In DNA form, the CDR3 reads TGCGCCAGCAGCCTAGGACTAGACACCGGGGAGCTGTTTTTT.

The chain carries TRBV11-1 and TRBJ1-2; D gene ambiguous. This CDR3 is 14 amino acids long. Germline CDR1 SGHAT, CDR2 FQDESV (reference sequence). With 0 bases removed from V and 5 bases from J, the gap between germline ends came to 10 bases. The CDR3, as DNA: TGTGCCAGCAGCTTAGCGGAGAATAGTTATGGCTACACCTTC. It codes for CASSLAENSYGYTF.

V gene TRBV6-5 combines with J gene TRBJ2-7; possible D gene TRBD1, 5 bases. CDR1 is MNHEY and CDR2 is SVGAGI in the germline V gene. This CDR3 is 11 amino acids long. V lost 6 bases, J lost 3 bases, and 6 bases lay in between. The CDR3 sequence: CASSTGYEQYF. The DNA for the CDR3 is TGTGCCAGCAGCACAGGCTACGAGCAGTACTTC.

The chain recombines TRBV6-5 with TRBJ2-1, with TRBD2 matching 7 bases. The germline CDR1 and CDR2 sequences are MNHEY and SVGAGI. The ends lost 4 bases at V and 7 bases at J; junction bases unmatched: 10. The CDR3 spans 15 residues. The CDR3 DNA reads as TGTGCCAGCAGTTCCACGGCGGGAGTTGTTAATGAGCAGTTCTTC. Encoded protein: CASSSTAGVVNEQFF.

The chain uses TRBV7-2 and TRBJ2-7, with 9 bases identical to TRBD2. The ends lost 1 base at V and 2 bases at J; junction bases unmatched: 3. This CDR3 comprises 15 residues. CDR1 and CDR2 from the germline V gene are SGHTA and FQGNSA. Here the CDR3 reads CASSLVSGGTYEQYF. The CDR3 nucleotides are TGTGCCAGCAGCTTAGTTAGCGGGGGAACCTACGAGCAGTACTTC.

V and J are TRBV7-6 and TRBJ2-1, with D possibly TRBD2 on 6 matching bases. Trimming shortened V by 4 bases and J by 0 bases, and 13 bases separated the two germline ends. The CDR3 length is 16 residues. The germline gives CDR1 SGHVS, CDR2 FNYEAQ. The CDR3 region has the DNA TGTGCCAGCAGCTCCTCTGCGGGAAGCTCCTACAATGAGCAGTTCTTC. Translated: CASSSSAGSSYNEQFF.

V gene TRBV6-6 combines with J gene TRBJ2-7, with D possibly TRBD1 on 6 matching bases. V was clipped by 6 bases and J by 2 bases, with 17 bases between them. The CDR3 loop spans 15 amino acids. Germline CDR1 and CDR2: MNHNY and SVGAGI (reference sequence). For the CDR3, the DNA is TGTGCCAGCAGATCCACCCGGGACAACCCCTACGAGCAGTACTTC. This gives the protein CASRSTRDNPYEQYF.

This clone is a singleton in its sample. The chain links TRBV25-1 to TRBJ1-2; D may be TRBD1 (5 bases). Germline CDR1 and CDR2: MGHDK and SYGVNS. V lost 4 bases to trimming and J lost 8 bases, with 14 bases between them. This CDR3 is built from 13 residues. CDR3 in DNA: TGTGCCAGCAGTGCCCACTCAGGGAGGGGCTACACCTTC. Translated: CASSAHSGRGYTF.

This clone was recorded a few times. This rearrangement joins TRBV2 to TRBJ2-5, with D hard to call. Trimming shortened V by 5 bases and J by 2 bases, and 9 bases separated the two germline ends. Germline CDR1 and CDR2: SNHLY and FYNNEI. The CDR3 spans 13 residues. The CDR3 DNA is TGTGCCAGCAGTAAAAACACACAAGAGACCCAGTACTTC. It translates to CASSKNTQETQYF.

The CDR3 here is CASSKKPQGVYEQYF. The CDR3 DNA sequence: TGTGCCAGCAGCAAAAAACCTCAGGGCGTATACGAGCAGTACTTC. The V gene is TRBV21-1, the J gene TRBJ2-7; the DNA was not used to check the table's D call, TRBD1. TRBV21-1 is annotated as a pseudogene. CDR3 length: 15 residues.

The CDR3 reads CAWSNSYMNTEAFF. The CDR3 region has the DNA TGTGCCTGGAGCAACAGTTACATGAACACTGAAGCTTTCTTT. The chain uses TRBV30 and TRBJ1-1; D uncertain. The CDR3 is made up of 14 amino acids. Germline lookup yields CDR1 GTSNPN and CDR2 SVGIG (reference sequence). V lost 3 bases, J lost 0 bases, and 11 bases lay in between. Looking up the rest from reference TRBV30 and TRBJ1-1 gives the full variable domain: SQTIHQWPATLVQPVGSPLSLECTVEGTSNPNLYWYRQAAGRGLQLLFYSVGIGQISSEVPQNLSASRPQDRQFILSSKKLLLSDSGFYLCAWSNSYMNTEAFFGQGTRLTVV.

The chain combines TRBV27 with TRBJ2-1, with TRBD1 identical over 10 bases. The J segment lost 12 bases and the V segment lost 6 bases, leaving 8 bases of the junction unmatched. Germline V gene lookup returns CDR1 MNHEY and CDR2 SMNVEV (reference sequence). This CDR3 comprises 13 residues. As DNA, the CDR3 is TGTGCCAGCAGCCTTGGGACAGGGGAATTGCAGTTCTTC. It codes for CASSLGTGELQFF.

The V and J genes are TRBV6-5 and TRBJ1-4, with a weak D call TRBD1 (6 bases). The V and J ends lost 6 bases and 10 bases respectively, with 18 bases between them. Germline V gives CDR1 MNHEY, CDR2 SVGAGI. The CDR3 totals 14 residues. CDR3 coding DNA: TGTGCCAGCAGACCGGACAGAGCCGATCGAAAACTGTTTTTT. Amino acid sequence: CASRPDRADRKLFF.

For the CDR3, the DNA is TGTGCCAGCTCCGTGGGACTAGAAACGGTCTCTGAGCAGTTCTTC. Protein: CASSVGLETVSEQFF. V usage is TRBV18 and J usage is TRBJ2-1; 8 nucleotides align to TRBD2. Germline values: CDR1 KGHSH, CDR2 LQKENI. The CDR3 consists of 15 residues. V shed 6 bases, J shed 9 bases, and the junction held 13 bases outside the gene matches.

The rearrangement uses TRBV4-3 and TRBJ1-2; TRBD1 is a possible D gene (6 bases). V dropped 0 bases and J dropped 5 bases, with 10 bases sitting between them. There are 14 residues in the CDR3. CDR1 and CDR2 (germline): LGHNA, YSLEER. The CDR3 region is CASSQDLQGYGYTF. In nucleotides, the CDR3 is TGCGCCAGCAGCCAAGATCTTCAGGGGTATGGCTACACCTTC.

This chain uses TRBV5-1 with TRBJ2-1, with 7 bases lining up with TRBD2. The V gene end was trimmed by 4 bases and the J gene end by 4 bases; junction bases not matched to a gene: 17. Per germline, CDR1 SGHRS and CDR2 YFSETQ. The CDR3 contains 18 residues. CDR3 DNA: TGCGCCAGCAGCCTACTCCCTTCCCGGTCTAGCGGTTACAATGAGCAGTTCTTC. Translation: CASSLLPSRSSGYNEQFF.

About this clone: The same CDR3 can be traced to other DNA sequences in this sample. The CDR3, as DNA: TGCGCCAGCAGCGCCGGACAGTCGAACACTGAAGCTTTCTTT. The encoded protein is CASSAGQSNTEAFF. The chain joins TRBV5-1 to TRBJ1-1, with D possibly TRBD1 on 6 matching bases. In germline, CDR1 is SGHRS, CDR2 YFSETQ. The V end was cut by 4 bases, the J end by 1 base, with 11 bases between. The CDR3 length is 14 residues.

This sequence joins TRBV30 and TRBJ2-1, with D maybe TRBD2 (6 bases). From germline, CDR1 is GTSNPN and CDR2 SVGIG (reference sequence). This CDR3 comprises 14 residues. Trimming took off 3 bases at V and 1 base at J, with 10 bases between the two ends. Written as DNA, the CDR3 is TGTGCCTGGAGGTCGGGGAGGTCCTACAATGAGCAGTTCTTC. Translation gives CAWRSGRSYNEQFF.

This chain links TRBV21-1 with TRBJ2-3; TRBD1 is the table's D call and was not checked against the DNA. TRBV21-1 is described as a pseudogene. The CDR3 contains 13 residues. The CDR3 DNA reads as TGTGCCAGCAGCATAAGGACCACAGGTACGCAGTATTTT. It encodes CASSIRTTGTQYF.

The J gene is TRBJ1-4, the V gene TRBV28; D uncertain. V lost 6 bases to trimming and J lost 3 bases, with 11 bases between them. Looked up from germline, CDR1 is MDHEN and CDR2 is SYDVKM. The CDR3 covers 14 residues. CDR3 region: CASSVGGPNEKLFF. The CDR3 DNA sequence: TGTGCCAGCAGCGTTGGAGGCCCTAATGAAAAACTGTTTTTT.

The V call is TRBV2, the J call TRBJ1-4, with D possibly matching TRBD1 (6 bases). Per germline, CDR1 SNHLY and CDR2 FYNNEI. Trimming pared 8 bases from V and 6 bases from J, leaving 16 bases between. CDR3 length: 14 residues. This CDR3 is CASGPRRGDEKLFF. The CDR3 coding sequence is TGTGCCAGCGGCCCGCGCAGGGGCGATGAAAAACTGTTTTTT.

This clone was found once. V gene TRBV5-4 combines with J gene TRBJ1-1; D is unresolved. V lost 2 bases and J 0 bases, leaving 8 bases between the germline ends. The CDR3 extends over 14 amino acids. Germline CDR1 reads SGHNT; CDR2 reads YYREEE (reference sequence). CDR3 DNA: TGTGCCAGCAGCTTCCAGATAATGAACACTGAAGCTTTCTTT. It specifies CASSFQIMNTEAFF.

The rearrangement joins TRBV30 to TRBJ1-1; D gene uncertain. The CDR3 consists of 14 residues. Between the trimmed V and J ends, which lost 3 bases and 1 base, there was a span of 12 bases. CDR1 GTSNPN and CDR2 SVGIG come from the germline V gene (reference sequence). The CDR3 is CAWSGGLSNTEAFF. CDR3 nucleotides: TGTGCCTGGAGCGGTGGACTGTCGAACACTGAAGCTTTCTTT. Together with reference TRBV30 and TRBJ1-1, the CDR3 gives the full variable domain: SQTIHQWPATLVQPVGSPLSLECTVEGTSNPNLYWYRQAAGRGLQLLFYSVGIGQISSEVPQNLSASRPQDRQFILSSKKLLLSDSGFYLCAWSGGLSNTEAFFGQGTRLTVV.

Written as DNA, the CDR3 is TGTGCCAGCAATTTCGGGACAGGGGTTAATGAAAAACTGTTTTTT. Amino acids: CASNFGTGVNEKLFF. The J gene is TRBJ1-4, the V gene TRBV28; 10 bases align to TRBD1. The CDR3 is made up of 15 amino acids. Germline CDR1 reads MDHEN; CDR2 reads SYDVKM. V trimming: 7 bases; J trimming: 4 bases; junction bases outside the gene matches: 6.